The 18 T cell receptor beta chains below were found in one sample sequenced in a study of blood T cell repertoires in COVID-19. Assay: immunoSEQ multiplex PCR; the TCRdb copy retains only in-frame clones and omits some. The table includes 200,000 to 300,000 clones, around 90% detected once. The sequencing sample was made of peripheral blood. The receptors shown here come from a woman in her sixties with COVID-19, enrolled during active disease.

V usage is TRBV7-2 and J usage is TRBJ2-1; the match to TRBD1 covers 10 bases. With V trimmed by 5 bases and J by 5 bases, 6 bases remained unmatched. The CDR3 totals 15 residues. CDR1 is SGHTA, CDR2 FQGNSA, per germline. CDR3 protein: CASSLDRGRNNEQFF. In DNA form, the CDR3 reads TGTGCCAGCAGCCTCGACAGGGGGCGGAACAATGAGCAGTTCTTC.

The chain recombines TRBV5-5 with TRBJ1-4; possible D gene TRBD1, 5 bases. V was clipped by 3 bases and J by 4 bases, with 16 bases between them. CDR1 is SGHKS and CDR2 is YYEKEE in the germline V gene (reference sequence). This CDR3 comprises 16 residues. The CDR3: CASSWLGGALNEKLFF. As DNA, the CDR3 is TGTGCCAGCAGCTGGCTGGGAGGGGCCCTTAATGAAAAACTGTTTTTT.

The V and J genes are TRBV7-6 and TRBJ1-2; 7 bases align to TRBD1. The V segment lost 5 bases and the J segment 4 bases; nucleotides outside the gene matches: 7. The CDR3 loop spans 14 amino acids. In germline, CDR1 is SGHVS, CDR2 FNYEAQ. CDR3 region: CASSPGGGIYGYTF. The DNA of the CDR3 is TGTGCCAGCAGCCCCGGAGGGGGCATCTATGGCTACACCTTC.

CDR3 sequence (DNA): TGTGCCAGCAGCGAGGACCTCACAGGGTCACCCCTCCACTTT. It translates to CASSEDLTGSPLHF. V is TRBV9 and J is TRBJ1-6; D perhaps matches TRBD1 (6 bases). CDR1 and CDR2 (germline): SGDLS, YYNGEE. V was pared by 3 bases and J by 10 bases, with 14 bases between. The CDR3 runs 14 residues.

This CDR3 is CASSPQGFAINEQFF. The CDR3 DNA sequence: TGTGCCAGCTCACCCCAGGGATTCGCCATCAATGAGCAGTTCTTC. The rearrangement uses TRBV18 and TRBJ2-1; D perhaps matches TRBD1 (5 bases). The V gene lost 3 bases and the J gene lost 6 bases, with 15 bases spanning the gap. This CDR3 comprises 15 residues. CDR1 and CDR2 from the germline V gene are KGHSH and LQKENI.

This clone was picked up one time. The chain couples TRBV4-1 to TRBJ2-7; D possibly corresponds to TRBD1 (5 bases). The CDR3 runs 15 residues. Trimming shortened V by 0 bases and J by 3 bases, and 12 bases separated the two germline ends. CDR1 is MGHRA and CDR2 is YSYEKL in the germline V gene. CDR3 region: CASSQDYRSGYEQYF. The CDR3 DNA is TGCGCCAGCAGCCAAGATTACAGGTCGGGCTACGAGCAGTACTTC.

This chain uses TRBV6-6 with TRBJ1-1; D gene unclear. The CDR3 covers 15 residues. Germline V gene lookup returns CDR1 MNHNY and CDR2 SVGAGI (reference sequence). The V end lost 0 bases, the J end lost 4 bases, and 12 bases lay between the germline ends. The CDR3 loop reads CASSYSSEAGTEAFF. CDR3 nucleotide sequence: TGTGCCAGCAGTTACTCGAGTGAGGCGGGCACTGAAGCTTTCTTT.

The chain's CDR3 is CASSPLVDTNTEAFF. Written as DNA, the CDR3 is TGTGCCAGTAGTCCCCTTGTGGACACAAACACTGAAGCTTTCTTT. The chain links TRBV19 to TRBJ1-1; a weak D match, TRBD1 (5 bases). The CDR3 sequence is 15 residues long. CDR1 LNHDA and CDR2 SQIVND come from the germline V gene (reference sequence). V was pared by 5 bases and J by 2 bases, with 15 bases between. Full variable domain (outside the CDR3, taken from reference TRBV19 and TRBJ1-1): DGGITQSPKYLFRKEGQNVTLSCEQNLNHDAMYWYRQDPGQGLRLIYYSQIVNDFQKGDIAEGYSVSREKKESFPLTVTSAQKNPTAFYLCASSPLVDTNTEAFFGQGTRLTVV.

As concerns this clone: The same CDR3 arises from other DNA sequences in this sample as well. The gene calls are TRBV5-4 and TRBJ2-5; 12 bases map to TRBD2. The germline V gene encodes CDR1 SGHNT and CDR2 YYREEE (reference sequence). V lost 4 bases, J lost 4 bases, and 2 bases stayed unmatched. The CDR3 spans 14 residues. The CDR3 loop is CASSGGLAGETQYF. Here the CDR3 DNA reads TGTGCCAGCAGCGGGGGACTAGCGGGAGAGACCCAGTACTTC. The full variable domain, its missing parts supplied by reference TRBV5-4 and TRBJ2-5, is ETGVTQSPTHLIKTRGQQVTLRCSSQSGHNTVSWYQQALGQGPQFIFQYYREEENGRGNFPPRFSGLQFPNYSSELNVNALELDDSALYLCASSGGLAGETQYFGPGTRLLVL.

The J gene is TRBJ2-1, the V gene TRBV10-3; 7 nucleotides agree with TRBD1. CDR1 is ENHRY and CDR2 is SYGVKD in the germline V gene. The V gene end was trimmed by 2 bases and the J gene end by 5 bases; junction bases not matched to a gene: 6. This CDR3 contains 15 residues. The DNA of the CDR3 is TGTGCCATCAGTGAGAGGGGGCACATAGACAATGAGCAGTTCTTC. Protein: CAISERGHIDNEQFF.

The CDR3 DNA follows: TGTGCCAGCAGTACCCCCGGGGGGAGCTCTGAAGCTTTCTTT. Amino acids: CASSTPGGSSEAFF. V and J are TRBV28 and TRBJ1-1, with a tentative D call TRBD1 (5 bases). Germline assignment: CDR1 MDHEN and CDR2 SYDVKM. This CDR3 spans 14 amino acids. V was clipped by 5 bases and J by 6 bases, with 16 bases between them.

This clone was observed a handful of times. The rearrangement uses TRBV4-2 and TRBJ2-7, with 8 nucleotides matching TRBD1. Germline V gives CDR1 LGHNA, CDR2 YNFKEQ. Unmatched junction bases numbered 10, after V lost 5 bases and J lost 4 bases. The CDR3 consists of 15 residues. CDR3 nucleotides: TGTGCCAGCAGCAGGGCGGGACAGGTTTCTTACGAGCAGTACTTC. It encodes CASSRAGQVSYEQYF.

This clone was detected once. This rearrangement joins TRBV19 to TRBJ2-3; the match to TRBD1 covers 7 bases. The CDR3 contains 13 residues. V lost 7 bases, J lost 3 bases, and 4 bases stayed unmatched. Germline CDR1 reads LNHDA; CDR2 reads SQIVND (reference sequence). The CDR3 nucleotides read TGTGCCAGTACCCTCAGGGGGACAGATACGCAGTATTTT. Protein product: CASTLRGTDTQYF.

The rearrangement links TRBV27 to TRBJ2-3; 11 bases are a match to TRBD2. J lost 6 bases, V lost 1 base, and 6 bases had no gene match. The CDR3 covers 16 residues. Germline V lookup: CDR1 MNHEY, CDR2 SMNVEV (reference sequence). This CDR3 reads CASSLLLAGGGDTQYF. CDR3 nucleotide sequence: TGTGCCAGCAGTTTATTGCTAGCGGGAGGAGGTGATACGCAGTATTTT.

The CDR3 is CASSQERTGLQLRNGYTF. The CDR3 DNA follows: TGTGCCAGCTCACAGGAGCGGACAGGGCTGCAGCTCCGAAATGGCTACACCTTC. The V gene is TRBV18, the J gene TRBJ1-2, with 8 bases identical to TRBD1. The CDR3 is made up of 18 amino acids. V lost 4 bases to trimming and J lost 6 bases; unmatched junction nucleotides: 19. CDR1 is KGHSH, CDR2 LQKENI, per germline.

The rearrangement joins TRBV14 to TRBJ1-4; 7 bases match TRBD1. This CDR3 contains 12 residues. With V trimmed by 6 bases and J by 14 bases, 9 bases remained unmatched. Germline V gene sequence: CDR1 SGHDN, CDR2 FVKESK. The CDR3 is CASSQTRDSLFF. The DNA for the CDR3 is TGTGCCAGCAGTCAAACTCGGGACAGCCTGTTTTTT.

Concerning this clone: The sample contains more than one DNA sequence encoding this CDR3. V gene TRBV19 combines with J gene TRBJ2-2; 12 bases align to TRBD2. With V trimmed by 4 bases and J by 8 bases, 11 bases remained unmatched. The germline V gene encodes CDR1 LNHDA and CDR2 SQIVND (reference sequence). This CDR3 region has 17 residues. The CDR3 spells CASSTFAASGRAGELFF. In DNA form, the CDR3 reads TGTGCCAGTAGTACTTTTGCGGCTAGCGGGAGGGCTGGGGAGCTGTTTTTT.

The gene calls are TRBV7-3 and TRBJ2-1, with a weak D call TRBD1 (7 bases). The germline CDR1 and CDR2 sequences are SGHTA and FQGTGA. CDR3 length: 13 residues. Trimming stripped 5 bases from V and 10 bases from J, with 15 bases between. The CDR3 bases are TGTGCCAGCAGCCCTGACCAGGGGGGCGAGCAGTTCTTC. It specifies CASSPDQGGEQFF.